The 3 T cell receptor beta chains below were found in one sample sequenced in a study of tissue T cells after allogeneic stem cell transplantation (dated by TCRdb to 2021 to 2024). Libraries were made using the immunoSEQ multiplex PCR assay. TCRdb obtained this table from immuneACCESS and retained in-frame rearrangements with V and J assigned. These tables miss some clones; where compared with another copy, unresolved V genes account for less than half of the shortfall, and the remainder is unexplained. This sample comprises approximately 45,000 clones, about three quarters of them detected only once. 0.45% to 0.7% of the sample lies in the top ten. Material: sorted cells pooled from one or two spleens. The source is a pool of C57BL/6 mice in good health.

On this clone: Mouse names are used for the genes. The read ends 1 residue early relative to the CDR3; the germline J gene fills the gap. This chain connects TRBV24 to TRBJ1-6, with unresolved D. TRBJ1-6 is an open reading frame whose function is uncertain. The CDR3 is made up of 14 amino acids. Germline assignment: CDR1 KGHTA and CDR2 FRNEEI. The ends were cut back, 0 bases at V and 5 bases at J, with 5 bases in the middle. Partial CDR3 DNA: TGTGCCAGCAGTCTGTATCAGGATAATTCGCCCCTCTAC. Protein: CASSLYQDNSPLY. In full, the CDR3 is CASSLYQDNSPLYF.

Note on this clone: Gene names and germline refer to mouse. Read data end 1 residue before the CDR3 end; the end is taken from the germline J gene. The genes are TRBV13-2 and TRBJ1-1; D gene unclear. Germline V CDR1 and CDR2: NNHNN, SYGAGS (reference sequence). The CDR3 length is 14 residues. V lost 1 base, J lost 0 bases, and 7 bases lay in between. The sequenced part of the CDR3 DNA is TGTGCCAGCGGTGATTACACCCCAAACACAGAAGTCTTC. It yields the protein CASGDYTPNTEVF. The full-length CDR3 reads as CASGDYTPNTEVFF.

This clone turned up a few times. The genes and germline here are from mouse. The read comes to an end 1 residue before the CDR3 does, leaving the germline J gene to fill in the end. The chain combines TRBV2 with TRBJ2-2, with 7 bases lining up with TRBD2. After removal of 0 bases from V and 3 bases from J, the junction contained 1 base not matched to a gene. The CDR3 has 15 amino acids. Germline CDR1 reads LGHNA; CDR2 reads YSYQKL. CDR3 region: CASSQDTGDTGQLYF. Incomplete CDR3 DNA: TGTGCCAGCAGCCAAGACACTGGGGACACCGGGCAGCTCTAC.